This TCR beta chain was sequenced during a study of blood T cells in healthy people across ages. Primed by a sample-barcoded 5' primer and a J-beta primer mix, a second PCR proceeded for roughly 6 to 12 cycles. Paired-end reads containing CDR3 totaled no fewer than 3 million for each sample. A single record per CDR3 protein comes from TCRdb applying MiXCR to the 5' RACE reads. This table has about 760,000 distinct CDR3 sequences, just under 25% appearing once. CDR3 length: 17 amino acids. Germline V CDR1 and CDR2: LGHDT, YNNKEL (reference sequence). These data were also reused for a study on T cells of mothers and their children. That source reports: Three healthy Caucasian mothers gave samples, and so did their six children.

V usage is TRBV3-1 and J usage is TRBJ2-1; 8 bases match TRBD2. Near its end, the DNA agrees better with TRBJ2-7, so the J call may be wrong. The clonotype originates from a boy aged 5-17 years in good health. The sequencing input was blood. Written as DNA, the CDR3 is TGTGCCAGCAGCCAATACTACGGGAGGGATGAGTCCTACGAGCAGTACTTC. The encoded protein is CASSQYYGRDESYEQYF.